The 31 T cell receptor beta chains presented below share a single source sample, sequenced in a study of T cell responses to AZD1222 COVID-19 vaccine. Only in-frame clones appear in the TCRdb table, and some are missing; sequencing was by immunoSEQ multiplex PCR. The table lists approximately 170,000 clones, about 90% of them singletons, with 0.9% to 1.2% in the top ten. The sequencing here drew on peripheral blood, taken 28 days after the second AZD1222 dose. These receptors were obtained from an adult who received the AZD1222 COVID-19 vaccine.

The chain combines TRBV5-8 with TRBJ1-5; D remains unclear. The ends were cut back, 4 bases at V and 1 base at J, with 12 bases in the middle. Germline V gene sequence: CDR1 SGHTS, CDR2 YDEGEE. The CDR3 totals 15 residues. The CDR3 sequence is CASSRGDWSNQPQHF. Written as DNA, the CDR3 is TGTGCCAGCAGCCGGGGAGATTGGAGCAATCAGCCCCAGCATTTT.

Remarks on this clone: Additional DNA sequences in this sample encode the identical CDR3. V and J are TRBV12-3 or TRBV12-4 and TRBJ1-1; weak D call: TRBD1 (5 bases). The CDR3 extends over 12 amino acids. V was shortened by 6 bases and J by 7 bases, with 12 bases between the two germline ends. CDR3 bases: TGTGCCAGCAGCCTCGACAGCCTTGAAGCTTTCTTT. Its translation is CASSLDSLEAFF.

This clone was detected ten times or more. J is TRBJ2-1 and V is TRBV5-6; D unclear. The CDR3 spans 15 residues. V was trimmed by 4 bases and J by 0 bases, leaving 11 bases between them. CDR1 SGHDT and CDR2 YYEEEE come from the germline V gene. CDR3 sequence: CASSRSPSSYNEQFF. DNA for the CDR3: TGTGCCAGCAGCCGAAGTCCAAGCTCCTACAATGAGCAGTTCTTC.

The chain is built from TRBV9 and TRBJ2-3; 7 bases line up with TRBD2. Germline assignment: CDR1 SGDLS and CDR2 YYNGEE. V was clipped by 4 bases and J by 2 bases; unmatched bases: 4. The CDR3 sequence is 14 residues long. The CDR3, as DNA: TGTGCCAGCAGCCTCGGGACTAACACAGATACGCAGTATTTT. Protein sequence: CASSLGTNTDTQYF.

This clone was recorded once. The rearrangement uses TRBV9 and TRBJ1-1; maybe TRBD1 (5 bases). Germline V gives CDR1 SGDLS, CDR2 YYNGEE. The V gene lost 6 bases and the J gene lost 1 base, with 10 bases spanning the gap. The CDR3 is 13 amino acids. The CDR3: CASNGGKNTEAFF. The DNA of the CDR3 is TGTGCCAGCAACGGGGGGAAGAACACTGAAGCTTTCTTT.

The gene calls are TRBV7-8 and TRBJ2-3, with D perhaps given as TRBD1 or TRBD2 (5 bases each). CDR3 length equals 16 residues. Germline CDR1 and CDR2: SGHVS and FQNEAQ. V was cut by 0 bases and J by 4 bases, with 14 bases left in between. The DNA of the CDR3 is TGTGCCAGCAGCTTAGCGCCTAGTCCGGGACCAGATACGCAGTATTTT. As protein: CASSLAPSPGPDTQYF.

This clone was detected only once. V gene TRBV7-7 combines with J gene TRBJ2-2; D uncertain. Trimming pared 5 bases from V and 4 bases from J, leaving 8 bases between. This CDR3 has 13 amino acids. The germline CDR1 and CDR2 sequences are SSHAT and FNYEAQ (reference sequence). CDR3 nucleotide sequence: TGTGCCAGCAGCGCAACAAGCACCGGGGAGCTGTTTTTT. Amino acids: CASSATSTGELFF.

The CDR3 spells CASGQGATIFNEKLFF. As DNA, the CDR3 is TGTGCCAGCGGCCAGGGGGCGACAATTTTTAATGAAAAACTGTTTTTT. This chain uses TRBV7-7 with TRBJ1-4; 8 positions match TRBD1. The CDR3 is made up of 16 amino acids. V was pared by 8 bases and J by 4 bases, with 12 bases of the junction left unmatched. Germline CDR1 SSHAT, CDR2 FNYEAQ (reference sequence).

The chain employs TRBV9 and TRBJ2-2; no definite D call. V lost 4 bases, J lost 1 base, and 11 bases lay in between. The CDR3 runs to 15 residues. Germline V gives CDR1 SGDLS, CDR2 YYNGEE. The chain's CDR3 is CASSPLAMNTGELFF. The DNA for the CDR3 is TGTGCCAGCAGCCCCCTCGCGATGAACACCGGGGAGCTGTTTTTT.

V gene TRBV7-6 combines with J gene TRBJ2-7; D may be TRBD1 (5 bases). The CDR3 is 16 residues long. Germline V gene sequence: CDR1 SGHVS, CDR2 FNYEAQ. With 0 bases removed from V and 0 bases from J, the gap between germline ends came to 12 bases. The CDR3 is CASSLAGAGSSYEQYF. The CDR3 DNA is TGTGCCAGCAGCTTAGCGGGTGCAGGGTCCTCCTACGAGCAGTACTTC.

This clone came up a few times. The chain carries TRBV9 and TRBJ2-1; the D is unclear. Germline CDR1 SGDLS, CDR2 YYNGEE. Deletions cut 3 bases from V and 6 bases from J, with 7 bases between. The CDR3 length is 12 residues. The CDR3, as DNA: TGTGCCAGCAGCGGTCCTCCCAATGAGCAGTTCTTC. Amino acid sequence: CASSGPPNEQFF.

V is TRBV10-2 and J is TRBJ1-2; possible D gene TRBD1, 5 bases. The germline CDR1 and CDR2 sequences are WSHSY and SAAADI. V shed 0 bases and J shed 4 bases, with 9 bases lying between them. The CDR3 has 14 amino acids. The DNA for the CDR3 is TGCGCCAGCAGTGAGTCGTACAGGTTCTATGGCTACACCTTC. Translating it yields CASSESYRFYGYTF.

The CDR3 region is CASSPGSADSYEQYF. In DNA form, the CDR3 reads TGTGCCAGCTCACCCGGGTCCGCCGACTCCTACGAGCAGTACTTC. V gene TRBV18 combines with J gene TRBJ2-7; D is undetermined. The germline V gene has CDR1 KGHSH and CDR2 LQKENI. V dropped 3 bases and J dropped 0 bases, with 12 bases sitting between them. There are 15 residues in the CDR3.

V usage is TRBV5-1 and J usage is TRBJ2-4; 8 nucleotides line up with TRBD2. CDR1 and CDR2 (germline): SGHRS, YFSETQ. The CDR3 runs 16 residues. Germline trimming cut 3 bases from V and 5 bases from J; bases unmatched to any gene: 10. The CDR3 is CASSYQPGLVENIQYF. DNA of the CDR3: TGCGCCAGCAGCTACCAACCGGGACTAGTAGAAAACATTCAGTACTTC. The whole variable domain, filled in from reference TRBV5-1 and TRBJ2-4, reads KAGVTQTPRYLIKTRGQQVTLSCSPISGHRSVSWYQQTPGQGLQFLFEYFSETQRNKGNFPGRFSGRQFSNSRSEMNVSTLELGDSALYLCASSYQPGLVENIQYFGAGTRLSVL.

The genes are TRBV9 and TRBJ2-5; unclear D gene. This CDR3 comprises 14 residues. V was trimmed by 0 bases and J by 2 bases, leaving 8 bases between them. From germline, CDR1 is SGDLS and CDR2 YYNGEE. DNA for the CDR3: TGTGCCAGCAGCGTAGCGGCGGCTCAAGAGACCCAGTACTTC. Its protein product is CASSVAAAQETQYF.

The chain has TRBV5-1 and TRBJ1-1, with no clear D. This CDR3 has 13 amino acids. Germline CDR1 is SGHRS and CDR2 is YFSETQ. Trimming pared 4 bases from V and 3 bases from J, leaving 10 bases between. The CDR3 loop is CASSPGGHTEAFF. The CDR3 nucleotides read TGCGCCAGCAGCCCGGGCGGACACACTGAAGCTTTCTTT.

The chain combines TRBV7-2 with TRBJ2-7; D call uncertain. Germline assignment: CDR1 SGHTA and CDR2 FQGNSA. V was clipped by 6 bases and J by 3 bases, with 6 bases between them. This CDR3 is 11 amino acids long. CDR3 DNA: TGTGCCAGCAGTTCTCACTACGAGCAGTACTTC. Translating it yields CASSSHYEQYF.

This chain connects TRBV5-1 to TRBJ1-6; D is possibly TRBD1 (5 bases). Trimming removed 0 bases from V and 6 bases from J, with 7 bases in between. CDR1 SGHRS and CDR2 YFSETQ come from the germline V gene. The length of the CDR3 is 14 residues. For the CDR3, the DNA is TGCGCCAGCAGCTTGGAGGGGACTAATTCACCCCTCCACTTT. Amino acid sequence: CASSLEGTNSPLHF. The complete variable domain, with remaining parts taken from reference TRBV5-1 and TRBJ1-6, reads KAGVTQTPRYLIKTRGQQVTLSCSPISGHRSVSWYQQTPGQGLQFLFEYFSETQRNKGNFPGRFSGRQFSNSRSEMNVSTLELGDSALYLCASSLEGTNSPLHFGNGTRLTVT.

The chain couples TRBV24-1 to TRBJ1-2; 7 nucleotides align to TRBD1. Trimming cost V 3 bases and J 6 bases; bases outside gene matches: 6. Germline lookup yields CDR1 KGHDR and CDR2 SFDVKD. This CDR3 is built from 14 residues. CDR3 DNA sequence: TGTGCCACCAGTGATGCCGACAGGGTAGATGGCTACACCTTC. Protein product: CATSDADRVDGYTF.

The DNA for the CDR3 is TGTGCCACCAAAAGACAGGGAGGAACAACTAATGAAAAACTGTTTTTT. Its translation: CATKRQGGTTNEKLFF. The J gene is TRBJ1-4, the V gene TRBV2; 7 nucleotides align to TRBD1. Germline V gives CDR1 SNHLY, CDR2 FYNNEI. There are 16 residues in the CDR3. The ends lost 10 bases at V and 0 bases at J; junction bases unmatched: 11.

This chain joins TRBV19 and TRBJ1-5; 9 nucleotides align to TRBD1. This CDR3 comprises 16 residues. The germline gives CDR1 LNHDA, CDR2 SQIVND (reference sequence). V was clipped by 5 bases and J by 5 bases; unmatched bases: 10. The CDR3 DNA is TGTGCCAGTAGTGGGGGGACAGGGAACCCCCATCAGCCCCAGCATTTT. Amino acids: CASSGGTGNPHQPQHF.

V is TRBV2 and J is TRBJ1-5; 7 bases fit TRBD1. This CDR3 comprises 14 residues. V lost 4 bases, J lost 7 bases, and 7 bases stayed unmatched. Germline lookup yields CDR1 SNHLY and CDR2 FYNNEI. The CDR3 loop is CASSGTGLRQPQHF. The DNA of the CDR3 is TGTGCCAGCAGTGGGACAGGTCTAAGGCAGCCCCAGCATTTT.

CDR3 amino acids: CASSQVGSGAYNEQFF. The CDR3 region has the DNA TGCGCCAGCAGCCAAGTAGGTAGCGGGGCCTACAATGAGCAGTTCTTC. The chain is built from TRBV4-1 and TRBJ2-1; 8 bases map to TRBD2. The germline CDR1 and CDR2 sequences are MGHRA and YSYEKL. CDR3 length: 16 amino acids. Trimming at V came to 1 base and at J to 2 bases, leaving 4 bases not matched to a gene.

This rearrangement joins TRBV7-9 to TRBJ1-1; TRBD1 matches 7 bases. J gave up 5 bases and V 4 bases, and 10 bases lay outside the gene matches. The CDR3 contains 15 residues. CDR1 and CDR2 from the germline V gene are SEHNR and FQNEAQ (reference sequence). DNA of the CDR3: TGTGCCAGCAGCTCGCGACAGGGAGCGGGAACTGAAGCTTTCTTT. As protein: CASSSRQGAGTEAFF. Supplemented by reference TRBV7-9 and TRBJ1-1, the full variable domain reads DTGVSQNPRHKITKRGQNVTFRCDPISEHNRLYWYRQTLGQGPEFLTYFQNEAQLEKSRLLSDRFSAERPKGSFSTLEIQRTEQGDSAMYLCASSSRQGAGTEAFFGQGTRLTVV.

The J gene is TRBJ1-2, the V gene TRBV3-1 (or the pseudogene TRBV3-2); tentatively, D is TRBD1 (6 bases). The CDR3 has 12 residues. CDR1 and CDR2 from the germline V gene are LGHDT and YNNKEL (reference sequence). The germline V and J ends were trimmed by 5 bases and 4 bases, with 8 bases remaining between them. CDR3 coding DNA: TGTGCCAGCAGCGAGGGGGGCTATGGCTACACCTTC. It is translated as CASSEGGYGYTF.

The chain is built from TRBV19 and TRBJ1-5, with D unclear. CDR3 length equals 15 residues. CDR1 is LNHDA, CDR2 SQIVND, per germline (reference sequence). V dropped 5 bases and J dropped 5 bases, with 16 bases sitting between them. The CDR3 coding sequence is TGTGCCAGTAGTTGGAACGGACGTGGTGATCAGCCCCAGCATTTT. It specifies CASSWNGRGDQPQHF.

Comments on this clone: At one end the junction does not follow the germline gene, possibly because of a read error. The chain carries TRBV14 and TRBJ2-2, with 9 bases aligning to TRBD2. Germline CDR1 SGHDN, CDR2 FVKESK. CDR3 length: 16 amino acids. As DNA, the CDR3 is TGTGCCAGCAGCCAAGAGGCGGGGGGGCAACACCGGGGAGCTGTTTTT. Protein product: CASSQEAGGQHRGAVF. Together with reference TRBV14 and TRBJ2-2, the CDR3 gives the full variable domain: EAGVTQFPSHSVIEKGQTVTLRCDPISGHDNLYWYRRVMGKEIKFLLHFVKESKQDESGMPNNRFLAERTGGTYSTLKVQPAELEDSGVYFCASSQEAGGQHRGAVFGEGSRLTVL.

This clone was recorded a few times. This chain joins TRBV5-1 and TRBJ1-2, with TRBD1 as a possible D gene (6 bases). The length of the CDR3 is 12 residues. Deletions cut 5 bases from V and 6 bases from J, with 11 bases between. The V gene's germline CDR1 is SGHRS and CDR2 YFSETQ. The CDR3, as DNA: TGCGCCAGCAGTCGGACAGCCGATGGCTACACCTTC. Translated, it gives CASSRTADGYTF.

V usage is TRBV5-1 and J usage is TRBJ1-6, with D tentatively TRBD1 (5 bases). CDR3 length: 15 amino acids. Germline V lookup: CDR1 SGHRS, CDR2 YFSETQ. V lost 4 bases to trimming and J lost 9 bases, with 17 bases between them. This CDR3 reads CASSPLGDRGSPLHF. CDR3 DNA: TGCGCCAGCAGCCCTCTCGGGGACCGCGGTTCACCCCTCCACTTT.

The V call is TRBV19, the J call TRBJ2-1, with 8 bases aligning to TRBD2. After removal of 7 bases from V and 7 bases from J, the junction contained 12 bases not matched to a gene. Per germline, CDR1 LNHDA and CDR2 SQIVND (reference sequence). This CDR3 spans 15 amino acids. The CDR3 DNA sequence: TGTGCCAGTACCCCCCGGGGGGGGACCGATAATGAGCAGTTCTTC. Translation gives CASTPRGGTDNEQFF.

The V and J genes are TRBV18 and TRBJ1-1; no clear D. The CDR3 is 13 amino acids. V was shortened by 11 bases and J by 0 bases, with 13 bases between the two germline ends. Germline loops: CDR1 KGHSH, CDR2 LQKENI. The CDR3 DNA reads TGTGCCGGCCGAAGGGCCCTGAACACTGAAGCTTTCTTT. Encoded protein: CAGRRALNTEAFF.